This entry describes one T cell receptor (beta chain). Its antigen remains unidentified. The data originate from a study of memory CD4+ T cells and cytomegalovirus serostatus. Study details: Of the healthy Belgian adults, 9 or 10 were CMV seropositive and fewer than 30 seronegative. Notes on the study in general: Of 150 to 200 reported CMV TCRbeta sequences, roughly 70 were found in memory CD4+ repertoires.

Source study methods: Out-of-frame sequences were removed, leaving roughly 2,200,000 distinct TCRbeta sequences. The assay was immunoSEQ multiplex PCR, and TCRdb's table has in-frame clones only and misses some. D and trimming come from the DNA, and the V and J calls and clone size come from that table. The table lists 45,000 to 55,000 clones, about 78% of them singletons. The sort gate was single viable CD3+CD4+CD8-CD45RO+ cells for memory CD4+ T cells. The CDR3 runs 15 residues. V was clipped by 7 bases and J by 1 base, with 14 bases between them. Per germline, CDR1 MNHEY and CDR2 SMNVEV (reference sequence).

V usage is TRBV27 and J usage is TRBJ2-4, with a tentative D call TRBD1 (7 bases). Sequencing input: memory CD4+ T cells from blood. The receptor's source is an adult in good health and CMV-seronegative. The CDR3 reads CASTMAGGAKNIQYF. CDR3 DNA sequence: TGTGCCAGCACCATGGCAGGGGGGGCCAAAAACATTCAGTACTTC.